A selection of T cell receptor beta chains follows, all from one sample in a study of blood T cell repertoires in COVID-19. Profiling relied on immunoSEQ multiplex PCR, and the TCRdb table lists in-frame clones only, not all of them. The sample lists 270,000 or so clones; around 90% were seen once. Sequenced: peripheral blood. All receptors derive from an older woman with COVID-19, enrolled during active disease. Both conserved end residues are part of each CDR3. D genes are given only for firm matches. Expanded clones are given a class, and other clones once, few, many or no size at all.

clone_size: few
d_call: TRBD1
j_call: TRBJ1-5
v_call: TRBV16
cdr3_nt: TGTGCCAGCAGCCAACCGGGACAGGGGGCAGATCAGCCCCAGCATTTT
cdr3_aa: CASSQPGQGADQPQHF

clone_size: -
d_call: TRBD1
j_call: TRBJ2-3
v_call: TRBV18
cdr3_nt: TGTGCCAGCTCACCGGGACAGGGGTTCACAGATACGCAGTATTTT
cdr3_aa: CASSPGQGFTDTQYF

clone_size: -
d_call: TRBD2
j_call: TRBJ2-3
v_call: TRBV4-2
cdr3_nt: TGTGCCAGCAGCCAGTCGGGGGGGCGGACAGATACGCAGTATTTT
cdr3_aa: CASSQSGGRTDTQYF

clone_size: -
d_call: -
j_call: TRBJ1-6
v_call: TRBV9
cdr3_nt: TGTGCCAGCAGCGTAGAACAGGGCGACAATTCACCCCTCCACTTT
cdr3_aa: CASSVEQGDNSPLHF

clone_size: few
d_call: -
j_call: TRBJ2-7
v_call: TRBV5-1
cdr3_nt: TGCGCCAGCAGCTTGGGTTTTGGGGGGAGCTCCTACGAGCAGTACTTC
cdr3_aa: CASSLGFGGSSYEQYF

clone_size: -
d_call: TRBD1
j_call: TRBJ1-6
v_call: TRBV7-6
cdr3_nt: TGTGCCAGCAGCTTAACTCCCCCGACCGGGACAGGGGGCAATTCACCCCTCCACTTT
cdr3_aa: CASSLTPPTGTGGNSPLHF

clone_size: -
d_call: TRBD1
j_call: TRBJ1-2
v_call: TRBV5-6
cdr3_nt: TGTGCCAGCAGCTTGGATGTGTCCGGGACAGGGCGGCACTATGGCTACACCTTC
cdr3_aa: CASSLDVSGTGRHYGYTF

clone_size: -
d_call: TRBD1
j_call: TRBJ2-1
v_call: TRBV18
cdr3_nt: TGTGCCAGCTCACCACGCCGGGACAGTTACAATGAGCAGTTCTTC
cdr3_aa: CASSPRRDSYNEQFF

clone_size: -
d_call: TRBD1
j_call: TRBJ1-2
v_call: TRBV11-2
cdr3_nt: TGTGCCAGCAGCTCAGCCGGGACAGCTCCCTATGGCGTTTATGGCTACACCTTC
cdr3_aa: CASSSAGTAPYGVYGYTF

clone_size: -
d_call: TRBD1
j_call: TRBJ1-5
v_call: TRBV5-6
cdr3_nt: TGTGCCAGCAGCTTGGGGACAGGGGATCAGCCCCAGCATTTT
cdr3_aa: CASSLGTGDQPQHF

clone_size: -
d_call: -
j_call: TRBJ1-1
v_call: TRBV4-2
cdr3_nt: TGTGCCAGCAGTCGTGAACAGGGTAGCACGAACACTGAAGCTTTCTTT
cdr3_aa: CASSREQGSTNTEAFF

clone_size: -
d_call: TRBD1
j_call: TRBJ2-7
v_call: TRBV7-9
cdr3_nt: TGTGCCAGCAGCGGAGGGGACAGGACCTACGAGCAGTACTTC
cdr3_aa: CASSGGDRTYEQYF

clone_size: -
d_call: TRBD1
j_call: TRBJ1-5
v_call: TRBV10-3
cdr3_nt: TGTGCCATCAGTGGGACAGGGGGTAATCAGCCCCAGCATTTT
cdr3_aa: CAISGTGGNQPQHF

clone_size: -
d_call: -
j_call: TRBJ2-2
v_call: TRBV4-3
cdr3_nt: TGCGCCAGCAGCCAAGTAGGACTACCTCACGGCGGGGAGCTGTTTTTT
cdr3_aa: CASSQVGLPHGGELFF

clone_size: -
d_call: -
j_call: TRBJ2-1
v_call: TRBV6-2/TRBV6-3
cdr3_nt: TGTGCCAGCAGTGCGGCTCGGGGTAATGAGCAGTTCTTC
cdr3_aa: CASSAARGNEQFF

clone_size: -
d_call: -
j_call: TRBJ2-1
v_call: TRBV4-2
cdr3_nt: TGTGCCAGCAGCCAAGATAGACTAGTAGACAGGGTCTTC
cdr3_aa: CASSQDRLVDRVF

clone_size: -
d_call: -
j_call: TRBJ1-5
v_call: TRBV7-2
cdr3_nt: TGTGCCAGCAGCTTAAATCAGGGTGGACAACAGCCCCAGCATTTT
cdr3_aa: CASSLNQGGQQPQHF

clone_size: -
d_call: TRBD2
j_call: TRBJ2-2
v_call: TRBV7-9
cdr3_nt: TGTGCCAGCAGGGGGACTAGCGATTATACCGGGGAGCTGTTTTTT
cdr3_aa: CASRGTSDYTGELFF

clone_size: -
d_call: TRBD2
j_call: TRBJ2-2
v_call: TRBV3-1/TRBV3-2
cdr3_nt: TGTGCCAGCAGCCATTACAGACTAGCGGGGGGATATGACACCGGGGAGCTGTTTTTT
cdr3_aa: CASSHYRLAGGYDTGELFF

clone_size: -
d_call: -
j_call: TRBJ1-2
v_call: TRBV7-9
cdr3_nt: TGTGCCAGCAGCTTAGCTGGCGGCTATGGCTACACCTTC
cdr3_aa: CASSLAGGYGYTF

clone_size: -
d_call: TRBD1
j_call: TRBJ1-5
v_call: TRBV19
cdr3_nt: TGTGCCACAACGCACAGGGGGCATCAGCCCCAGCATTTT
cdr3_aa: CATTHRGHQPQHF

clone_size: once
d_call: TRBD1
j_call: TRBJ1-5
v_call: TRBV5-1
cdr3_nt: TGCGCCAGCAGCATTCGGACAGGGGATCAGCCCCAGCATTTT
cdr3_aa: CASSIRTGDQPQHF

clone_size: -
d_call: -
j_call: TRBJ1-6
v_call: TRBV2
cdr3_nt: TGTGCCAGCAGGATAAGGCCAGGGGTGGATTCACCCCTCCACTTT
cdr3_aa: CASRIRPGVDSPLHF

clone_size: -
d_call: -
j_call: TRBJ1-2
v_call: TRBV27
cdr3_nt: TGTGCCAGCAGTTTATCTGCAGGGCAAGAGGGCTACACCTTC
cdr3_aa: CASSLSAGQEGYTF

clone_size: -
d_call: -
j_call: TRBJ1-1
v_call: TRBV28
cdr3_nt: TGTGCCAGCAGTTTAGGCAGGGGAAGTGAAGCTTTCTTT
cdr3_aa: CASSLGRGSEAFF

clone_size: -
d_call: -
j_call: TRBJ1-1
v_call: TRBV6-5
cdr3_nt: TGTGCCAGCATCCGACACGGTAGCACTGAAGCTTTCTTT
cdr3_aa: CASIRHGSTEAFF

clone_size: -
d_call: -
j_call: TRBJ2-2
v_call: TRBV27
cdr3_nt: TGTGCCAGCAGTTGGGGCAGGAACACCGGGGAGCTGTTTTTT
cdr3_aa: CASSWGRNTGELFF

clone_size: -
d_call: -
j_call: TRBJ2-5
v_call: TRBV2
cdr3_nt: TGTGCCAGCAGTGGGACAGATTCTTGGTACCAAGAGACCCAGTACTTC
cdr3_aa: CASSGTDSWYQETQYF

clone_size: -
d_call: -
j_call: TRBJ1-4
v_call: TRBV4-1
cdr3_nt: TGCGCCAGCAGGGCTATAGGGAGTGGTGAAAAACTGTTTTTT
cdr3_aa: CASRAIGSGEKLFF